These T cell receptor beta chains were read from a single sample in a study of response to subunit inactivated influenza vaccine. TCRdb reprocessed the RT-PCR reads via MiXCR and lists one record per CDR3 protein. This table holds about 520,000 distinct CDR3 sequences, approximately 6.9% found once. The material sequenced was PBMCs from blood, taken around 2 years after vaccination. The receptors were gathered from a man between 50 and 75 years old who received an inactivated influenza vaccine. CDR3s include the opening cysteine and the closing phenylalanine or tryptophan. The order of the fields is V gene, J gene, D gene, clone size, CDR3 DNA, CDR3 protein. The D gene is left open where the match is weak. For some rows the clone size is stated as once, few or many, or as a class when expanded; others skip it.

TRBV4-2,TRBJ1-5,NA,few,TGTGCCAGCAGCCAAGAAAGCACATATAGCAATCAGCCCCAGCATTTT,CASSQESTYSNQPQHF
TRBV6-5,TRBJ1-2,NA,NA,TGTGCCAGCAGTTACTCCCGGGGTGATGGCTACACCTTC,CASSYSRGDGYTF
TRBV4-3,TRBJ2-1,TRBD2,NA,TGCGCCAGCGCACTCGGGAGGGCCGGCGATGAGCAGTTCTTC,CASALGRAGDEQFF
TRBV13,TRBJ1-2,NA,NA,TGTGCCAGCAGCTTAGGTGGGGGATCGTTTTCTGGTGGCTACACCTTC,CASSLGGGSFSGGYTF
TRBV6-2/TRBV6-3,TRBJ2-7,TRBD1,few,TGTGCCAGCATCCCGGGACAGGGGCCCTCCTACGAGCAGTACTTC,CASIPGQGPSYEQYF
TRBV11-3,TRBJ2-1,TRBD1,NA,TGTGCCAGCAGCCCGACTACTCCGGGACAGGGCAATGAGCAGTTCTTC,CASSPTTPGQGNEQFF
TRBV27,TRBJ2-1,NA,many,TGTGCCAGCAGTCTAGGGACACTTTACAATGAGCAGTTCTTC,CASSLGTLYNEQFF
TRBV5-6,TRBJ2-1,TRBD1,many,TGTGCCAGCACCGGACAGGTATACAATGAGCAGTTCTTC,CASTGQVYNEQFF
TRBV6-1,TRBJ1-5,NA,NA,TGTGCCAGCAGTACCCAGGGAGAGGCGCCCCAGCATTTT,CASSTQGEAPQHF
TRBV7-3,TRBJ2-3,NA,many,TGTGCCAGCAGTTTGACAGGCAGCACAGATACGCAGTATTTT,CASSLTGSTDTQYF
TRBV20-1,TRBJ2-5,TRBD1,few,TGCAGTGCTAGGACAGGGTCGGATTGGTTAAGAGAGACCCAGTACTTC,CSARTGSDWLRETQYF
TRBV28,TRBJ2-5,NA,many,TGTGCCAGCGCCCCAGAGTACCAAGAGACCCAGTACTTC,CASAPEYQETQYF
TRBV20-1,TRBJ2-1,NA,NA,TGCAGCGAATCCCGGGGACTCCCAGGCTCCTACAATGAGCAGTTCTTC,CSESRGLPGSYNEQFF
TRBV4-3,TRBJ2-1,NA,NA,TGCGCCAGCAGCCAAGATGGGGTTTTTGGCCCCCGCAATGAGCAGTTCTTC,CASSQDGVFGPRNEQFF
TRBV29-1,TRBJ2-3,NA,many,TGCAGCGCCCGGAGGGTGTCAGATACGCAGTATTTT,CSARRVSDTQYF
TRBV10-3,TRBJ1-1,TRBD1,many,TGTGCCATCACACAGGGGATGAACACTGAAGCTTTCTTT,CAITQGMNTEAFF
TRBV28,TRBJ2-3,NA,many,TGTGCCAGCAGTTTAGTGGGATTCACAGATACGCAGTATTTT,CASSLVGFTDTQYF
TRBV6-5,TRBJ2-5,NA,few,TGTGCCAGCAGTTATGGTCTAGCCCAAGAGACCCAGTACTTC,CASSYGLAQETQYF
TRBV6-2/TRBV6-3,TRBJ1-3,NA,few,TGTGCCAGCAGTTACACCGGATACTCTGGAAACACCATATATTTT,CASSYTGYSGNTIYF
TRBV28,TRBJ2-7,TRBD2,few,TGTGCCAGCAGTCCCGATGGACTAGCGGGGGCCTACGAGCAGTACTTC,CASSPDGLAGAYEQYF
TRBV5-1,TRBJ1-1,NA,many,TGCGCCAGCAGCTTCAGGGGTCCGAACACTGAAGCTTTCTTT,CASSFRGPNTEAFF
TRBV6-1,TRBJ2-3,TRBD1,few,TGTGCCAGCAAGGGACAGGGGGCCATAGATACGCAGTATTTT,CASKGQGAIDTQYF
TRBV12-3/TRBV12-4,TRBJ2-7,TRBD2,many,TGTGCCAGCAGTGGGACTAGCGGGATCGAGCAGTACTTC,CASSGTSGIEQYF
TRBV4-1,TRBJ2-7,NA,many,TGCGCCAGCAGCTTGATGCCAGGGCAGAGCTCCTACGAGCAGTACTTC,CASSLMPGQSSYEQYF
TRBV4-3,TRBJ2-6,NA,NA,TGCGCCAGCAGCCTAGAGCACGAGTACACCTCTGGGGCCAACGTCCTGACTTTC,CASSLEHEYTSGANVLTF
TRBV10-3,TRBJ2-7,NA,NA,TGTGCCATCAGTGAGTCGGCAGGGGTTCTTCACGAGCAGTACTTC,CAISESAGVLHEQYF
TRBV10-3,TRBJ2-2,NA,NA,TGTGCCATCAGTGACCGAGGGGAGCTGTTTTTT,CAISDRGELFF
TRBV18,TRBJ2-2,NA,NA,TGTGCCAGCTCACCCCCAGGGGTCACCGGGGAGCTGTTTTTT,CASSPPGVTGELFF
TRBV6-1,TRBJ2-7,NA,few,TGTGCCAGCAGTGAAGACCCTGGGGGCTACGGGTGGCACTTC,CASSEDPGGYGWHF
TRBV20-1,TRBJ2-7,NA,NA,TGCAGTGCTAGTGGGGCAGTTGGGGCGACCTACGAGCAGTACTTC,CSASGAVGATYEQYF
TRBV10-3,TRBJ1-2,TRBD1,few,TGTGCCATGGGGACAGGGGGCATCGAGGGCTACACCTTC,CAMGTGGIEGYTF
TRBV12-3/TRBV12-4,TRBJ2-7,NA,many,TGTGCCAGCACCGGATGGGGGGCGGCCTACGAGCAGTACTTC,CASTGWGAAYEQYF
TRBV9,TRBJ2-2,TRBD1,NA,TGTGCCAGCAGCTCAATCTGGGACAGCACCGGGGAGCTGTTTTTT,CASSSIWDSTGELFF
TRBV5-4,TRBJ1-6,NA,few,TGTGCCAGCAGCTTGGGGGGGAGTGATGGTTCACCCCTCCACTTT,CASSLGGSDGSPLHF
TRBV6-1,TRBJ1-1,TRBD1,few,TGTGCCAGCAGCCGGGACAGGGGACACCAAAACATGAACACTGAAGCTTTCTTT,CASSRDRGHQNMNTEAFF
TRBV29-1,TRBJ2-1,TRBD2,many,TGCAGCGAGCTTGGTAGCGGGAGTTCAACCGACTCCTACAATGAGCAGTTCTTC,CSELGSGSSTDSYNEQFF
TRBV7-2,TRBJ2-5,TRBD1,many,TGTGCCAGCAGCGAGGACAGGGCTAAAGAGACCCAGTACTTC,CASSEDRAKETQYF
TRBV5-1,TRBJ2-5,TRBD2,NA,TGCGCCAGCAATAGCGGGAAGCAACAAGAGACCCAGTACTTC,CASNSGKQQETQYF
TRBV6-6,TRBJ1-5,NA,NA,TGTGCCAGCAGTCCCGGGACAATTCAGCCCCAGCATTTT,CASSPGTIQPQHF
TRBV7-8,TRBJ1-5,TRBD1,NA,TGTGCCAGCAGCGAAAGGACAGGCTTTAATCAGCCCCAGCATTTT,CASSERTGFNQPQHF
TRBV20-1,TRBJ1-5,NA,NA,TGCAGTGCAATGCCTGGGGCGAATAGCAATCAGCCCCAGCATTTT,CSAMPGANSNQPQHF
TRBV11-2,TRBJ1-4,NA,NA,TGTGCCAGCAGCTCGGGACACTGGGGTGAAAAACTGTTTTTT,CASSSGHWGEKLFF
TRBV20-1,TRBJ2-3,NA,many,TGCAGTGCCCGACCCTCAGGCACAGATACGCAGTATTTT,CSARPSGTDTQYF